This note documents a single T cell receptor (beta chain) sequence. Its antigen is not known. The data stem from a study of cytomegalovirus exposure and HLA in healthy donors. Study-wide points: A link between a missense DCLRE1C variant and TCR beta V- and J-gene trimming emerged from a later analysis. In an earlier analysis, in around 590 donors, most V segments appeared productive either ~87% or ~30% of the time.

In the PCR, 60 Vbeta and 13 Jbeta primers were used. In the original processing: As a later analysis found, there were 70 million to 90 million unique TCR beta chains, of which roughly 11 million were shared. Assay: immunoSEQ multiplex PCR; the TCRdb copy retains only in-frame clones and omits some. For V, J and clone size, that table is used; D and trimming come from the DNA. The repertoire includes roughly 99,000 clones, 76% of them detected once, and about 2.5% sits in the top ten. The specimen was PBMCs. The clonotype originates from a man between 18 and 35 years old in good health and CMV-seronegative.

CDR3 protein: CASSFPNYEQYF. The CDR3 nucleotides are TGTGCCAGCAGCTTCCCCAACTACGAGCAGTACTTC. J is TRBJ2-7 and V is TRBV7-8; D is unclear. Germline CDR1 reads SGHVS; CDR2 reads FQNEAQ. This CDR3 contains 12 residues. Trimming cost V 3 bases and J 3 bases, with 6 bases left between them. Variable domain in full (rest from reference TRBV7-8 and TRBJ2-7): GAGVSQSPRYKVAKRGQDVALRCDPISGHVSLFWYQQALGQGPEFLTYFQNEAQLDKSGLPSDRFFAERPEGSVSTLKIQRTQQEDSAVYLCASSFPNYEQYFGPGTRLTVT.